This entry lists 6 T cell receptor beta chains sequenced from one sample in a study of early T cells in non-severe SARS-CoV-2 infection (dated by TCRdb to the early 2020s). Library preparation was by 5' RACE. The sequencer was a NextSeq 500. Using fastp trimming at Q25 and MiXCR clonotype assembly, TCRdb reanalyzed the public sequencing data and kept in-frame beta chains. For every CDR3 protein sequence, its rows merge into one entry that carries the most common genes and DNA. Across this sample there are 60,000 to 75,000 distinct CDR3 sequences, with 10% to 15% seen only once. Approximately 1.4% of the sample belongs to the ten largest clones. The sample in question was whole blood, obtained at baseline. The origin of the receptors is an adult who was a healthcare worker with PCR-confirmed SARS-CoV-2 infection or an uninfected control (not recorded which).

This clonotype has only a few counts. The genes are TRBV20-1 and TRBJ2-7; D gene uncertain. The ends were cut back, 4 bases at V and 2 bases at J, with 15 bases in the middle. The germline V gene encodes CDR1 DFQATT and CDR2 SNEGSKA (reference sequence). This CDR3 is built from 14 residues. The CDR3 region has the DNA TGCAGTGCTATCCCTTCGGGCCTAGCCTACGAGCAGTACTTC. Its translation: CSAIPSGLAYEQYF.

In its sample, this clonotype was seen many times. This chain links TRBV4-3 with TRBJ2-7; 14 positions agree with TRBD2. Germline CDR1 reads LGHNA; CDR2 reads YSLEER. The V and J ends lost 1 base and 4 bases, in that order; junction bases with no gene match: 0. This CDR3 has 15 amino acids. CDR3 in DNA: TGCGCCAGCAGCCAAGGACTAGCGGGAGGGTACGAGCAGTACTTC. It codes for CASSQGLAGGYEQYF.

The rearrangement joins TRBV10-3 to TRBJ2-2; D gene ambiguous. CDR1 ENHRY and CDR2 SYGVKD come from the germline V gene. Trimming removed 1 base at V and 5 bases at J, with 5 bases between. CDR3 length: 13 residues. CDR3 amino acids: CAISEFGTGELFF. CDR3 coding DNA: TGTGCCATCAGTGAGTTTGGAACCGGGGAGCTGTTTTTT.

This clonotype has at least ten counts. The chain couples TRBV27 to TRBJ2-3; D is ambiguous. Germline CDR1 reads MNHEY; CDR2 reads SMNVEV (reference sequence). CDR3 length: 14 residues. Trimming stripped 4 bases from V and 2 bases from J, with 10 bases between. As DNA, the CDR3 is TGTGCCAGCAGTTCCGCCTCCTCCACAGATACGCAGTATTTT. Translated: CASSSASSTDTQYF.

V and J are TRBV18 and TRBJ2-7; no clear D. This CDR3 is built from 16 residues. Trimming shortened V by 2 bases and J by 4 bases, and 18 bases separated the two germline ends. Germline values: CDR1 KGHSH, CDR2 LQKENI. CDR3 protein: CASSPRTPVSKYEQYF. The CDR3 region has the DNA TGTGCCAGCTCACCAAGGACCCCCGTTTCGAAATACGAGCAGTACTTC.

This clonotype occurred a few times. This sequence joins TRBV7-2 and TRBJ2-6; 13 bases align to TRBD2. The V and J ends lost 5 bases and 0 bases, in that order; junction bases with no gene match: 10. This CDR3 region has 20 residues. Per germline, CDR1 SGHTA and CDR2 FQGNSA. The CDR3 bases are TGTGCCAGCAGCCCCCGCTCGACTAGCGGGGGGACCTCTGGGGCCAACGTCCTGACTTTC. Protein: CASSPRSTSGGTSGANVLTF.